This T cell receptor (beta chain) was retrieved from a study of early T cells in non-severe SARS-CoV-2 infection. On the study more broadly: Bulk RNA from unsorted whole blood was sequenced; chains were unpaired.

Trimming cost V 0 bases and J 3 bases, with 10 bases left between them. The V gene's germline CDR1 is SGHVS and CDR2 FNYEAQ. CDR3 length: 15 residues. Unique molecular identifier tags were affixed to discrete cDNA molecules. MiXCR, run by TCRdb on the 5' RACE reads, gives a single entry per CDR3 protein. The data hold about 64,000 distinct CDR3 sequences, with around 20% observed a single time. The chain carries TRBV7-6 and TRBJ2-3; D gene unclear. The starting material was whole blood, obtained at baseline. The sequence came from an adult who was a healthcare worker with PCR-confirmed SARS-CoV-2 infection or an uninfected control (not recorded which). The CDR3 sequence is CASSLAGAGTDTQYF. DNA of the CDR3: TGTGCCAGCAGCTTAGCGGGCGCCGGAACAGATACGCAGTATTTT. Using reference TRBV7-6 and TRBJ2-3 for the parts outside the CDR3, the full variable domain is GAGVSQSPRYKVTKRGQDVALRCDPISGHVSLYWYRQALGQGPEFLTYFNYEAQQDKSGLPNDRFSAERPEGSISTLTIQRTEQRDSAMYRCASSLAGAGTDTQYFGPGTRLTVL.